These T cell receptor beta chains were read from a single sample in a study of neurological immune-mediated disorders. Using its own MiXCR run on the 5' RACE reads, TCRdb lists one record per CDR3 protein. The data show roughly 62,000 distinct CDR3 sequences, with roughly 10% seen just once and over 1.5% held by the top ten. Sequenced material: PBMCs. The receptor source for this set is a man in his 60s in good health. Both conserved end residues are part of each CDR3. A D gene is named only where the DNA matches it firmly. Some rows have no size entry. The others give once, few or many, or a class for an expanded clone.

abundance: many
d_gene: -
j_gene: TRBJ1-5
v_gene: TRBV20-1
CDR3nt: TGCAGTGCTAGAGATAACCCGCAGGGACTCTATAGCAATCAGCCCCAGCATTTT
CDR3aa: CSARDNPQGLYSNQPQHF

abundance: many
d_gene: -
j_gene: TRBJ1-1
v_gene: TRBV2
CDR3nt: TGTGCCAGCAGGAACCAGTTCAACACTGAAGCTTTCTTT
CDR3aa: CASRNQFNTEAFF

abundance: many
d_gene: -
j_gene: TRBJ2-7
v_gene: TRBV20-1
CDR3nt: TGCAGTGTCATCGGCGGACTAGAGCAGTACTTC
CDR3aa: CSVIGGLEQYF

abundance: many
d_gene: -
j_gene: TRBJ2-7
v_gene: TRBV28
CDR3nt: TGTGCCAGCAGCCGCTCGCTTGCCCCCTACGAGCAGTACTTC
CDR3aa: CASSRSLAPYEQYF

abundance: -
d_gene: -
j_gene: TRBJ1-1
v_gene: TRBV6-1
CDR3nt: TGTGCCAGCAGTGAATCCCGAATGGGAGTCACTGAAGCTTTCTTT
CDR3aa: CASSESRMGVTEAFF

abundance: many
d_gene: -
j_gene: TRBJ2-1
v_gene: TRBV5-1
CDR3nt: TGCGCCAGCAGCTTGTCGGGGGACGGCAACAATGAGCAGTTCTTC
CDR3aa: CASSLSGDGNNEQFF

abundance: many
d_gene: TRBD1
j_gene: TRBJ2-5
v_gene: TRBV12-3/TRBV12-4
CDR3nt: TGTGCCAGCAGTCAGACAGGGATGGTAGAGACCCAGTACTTC
CDR3aa: CASSQTGMVETQYF

abundance: many
d_gene: -
j_gene: TRBJ1-2
v_gene: TRBV4-3
CDR3nt: TGCGCCAGCAGCCAAGATATGGGTACGGGTGGCTACACCTTC
CDR3aa: CASSQDMGTGGYTF

abundance: -
d_gene: -
j_gene: TRBJ1-1
v_gene: TRBV4-3
CDR3nt: TGCGCCAGCAGCCAAGTGCAAAGTGTCGTCACTGAAGCGTTCTTT
CDR3aa: CASSQVQSVVTEAFF

abundance: many
d_gene: -
j_gene: TRBJ2-7
v_gene: TRBV18
CDR3nt: TGTGCCAGCTCACCACCGGAGCGGAGCTCGTCCTACGAGCAGTACTTC
CDR3aa: CASSPPERSSSYEQYF

abundance: many
d_gene: -
j_gene: TRBJ1-6
v_gene: TRBV27
CDR3nt: TGTGCCAGCAGGAGGGCGGGGACTAATTCACCCCTCCACTTT
CDR3aa: CASRRAGTNSPLHF

abundance: many
d_gene: TRBD1
j_gene: TRBJ2-7
v_gene: TRBV18
CDR3nt: TGTGCCAGCTCACCTTCTGGAGGGGACAGGCCCTACGAGCAGTACTTC
CDR3aa: CASSPSGGDRPYEQYF

abundance: many
d_gene: -
j_gene: TRBJ1-2
v_gene: TRBV11-2
CDR3nt: TGTGCCAGCAGCTTAGATGGACAAAACTATGGCTACACCTTC
CDR3aa: CASSLDGQNYGYTF

abundance: many
d_gene: -
j_gene: TRBJ1-2
v_gene: TRBV20-1
CDR3nt: TGCAGTGCTAGAGAGGTGGGCAGGGGAGGACCTAACTATGGCTACACCTTC
CDR3aa: CSAREVGRGGPNYGYTF

abundance: many
d_gene: -
j_gene: TRBJ2-5
v_gene: TRBV20-1
CDR3nt: TGCAGTGCTAGAGTGGGCTGGGACCTCTTAGGGACCCAGTACTTC
CDR3aa: CSARVGWDLLGTQYF